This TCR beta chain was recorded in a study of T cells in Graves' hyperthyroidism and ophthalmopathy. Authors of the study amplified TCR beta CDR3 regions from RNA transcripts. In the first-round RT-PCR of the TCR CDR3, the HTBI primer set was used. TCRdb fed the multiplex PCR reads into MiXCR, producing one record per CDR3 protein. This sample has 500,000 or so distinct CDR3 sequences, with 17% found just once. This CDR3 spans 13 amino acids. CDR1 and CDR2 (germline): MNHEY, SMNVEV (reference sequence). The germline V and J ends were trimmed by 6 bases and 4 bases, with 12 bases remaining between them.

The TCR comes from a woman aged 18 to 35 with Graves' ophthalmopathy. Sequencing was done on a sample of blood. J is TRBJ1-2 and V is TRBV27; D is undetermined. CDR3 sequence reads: CASSPRSGYGYTF. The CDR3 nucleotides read TGTGCCAGCAGCCCCAGGTCTGGCTATGGCTACACCTTC.